This T cell receptor beta chain was captured in a study of blood T cell repertoires in COVID-19. Study-level information: Researchers got acute and convalescent COVID-19 samples from the United States, Italy and Spain. The cDNA or gDNA used as material had been derived from T cells, B-cell-depleted T cells, or PBMCs.

Per the study methods: Reference gene primer amplification yielded estimated nucleated cell counts. The repertoire was sequenced with immunoSEQ multiplex PCR; TCRdb's copy has only in-frame clones and lacks some. That table is the source of V, J and clone size, and D and trimming were worked out from the DNA. This table has roughly 250,000 clones, roughly 93% appearing once. Participants spanned ages about 18 to 90 years and resided in 20 to 30 US areas. The CDR3 is made up of 17 amino acids. The V gene lost 4 bases and the J gene lost 4 bases, with 21 bases spanning the gap. Germline values: CDR1 LGHDT, CDR2 YNNKEL (reference sequence).

The sequencing sample was made of PBMCs or T cells enriched from blood (not recorded which). The sequence was obtained from a woman in her 40s with acute COVID-19. The rearrangement joins TRBV3-1 (or the pseudogene TRBV3-2) to TRBJ2-3, with TRBD1 as a possible D gene (6 bases). The CDR3 nucleotides are TGTGCCAGCAGCCCCGTACTGGGGGCAGGGGAGTCAGATACGCAGTATTTT. This translates into CASSPVLGAGESDTQYF.